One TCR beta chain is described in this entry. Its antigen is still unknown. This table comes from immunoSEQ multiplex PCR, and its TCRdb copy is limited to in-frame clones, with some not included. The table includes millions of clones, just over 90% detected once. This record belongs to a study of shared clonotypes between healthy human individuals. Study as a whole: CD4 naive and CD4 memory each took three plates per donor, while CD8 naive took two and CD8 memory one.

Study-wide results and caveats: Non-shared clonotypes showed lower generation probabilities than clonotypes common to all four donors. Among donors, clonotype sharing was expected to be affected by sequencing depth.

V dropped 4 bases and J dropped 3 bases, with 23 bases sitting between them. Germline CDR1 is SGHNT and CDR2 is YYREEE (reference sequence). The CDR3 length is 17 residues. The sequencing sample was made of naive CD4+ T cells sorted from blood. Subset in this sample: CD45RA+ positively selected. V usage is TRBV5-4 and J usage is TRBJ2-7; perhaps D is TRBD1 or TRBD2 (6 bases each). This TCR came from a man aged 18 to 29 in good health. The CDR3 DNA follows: TGTGCCAGCAGCAATCCTACTGCCGGGGGCGTCTTCTACGAGCAGTACTTC. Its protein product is CASSNPTAGGVFYEQYF.